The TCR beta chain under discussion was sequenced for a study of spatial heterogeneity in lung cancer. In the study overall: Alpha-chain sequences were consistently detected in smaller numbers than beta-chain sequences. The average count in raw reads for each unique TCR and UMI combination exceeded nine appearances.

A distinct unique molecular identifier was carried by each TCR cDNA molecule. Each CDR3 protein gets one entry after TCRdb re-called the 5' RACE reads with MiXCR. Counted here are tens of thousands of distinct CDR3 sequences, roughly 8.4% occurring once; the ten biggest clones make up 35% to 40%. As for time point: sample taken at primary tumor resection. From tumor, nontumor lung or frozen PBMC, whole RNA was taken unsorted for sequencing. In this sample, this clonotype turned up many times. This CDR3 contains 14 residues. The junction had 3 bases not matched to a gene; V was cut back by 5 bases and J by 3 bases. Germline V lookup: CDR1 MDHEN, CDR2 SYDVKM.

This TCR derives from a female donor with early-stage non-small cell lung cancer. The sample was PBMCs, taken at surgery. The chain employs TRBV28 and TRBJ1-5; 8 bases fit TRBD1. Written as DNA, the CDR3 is TGTGCCAGCAGTCGACAGGGGTACAATCAGCCCCAGCATTTT. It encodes CASSRQGYNQPQHF.